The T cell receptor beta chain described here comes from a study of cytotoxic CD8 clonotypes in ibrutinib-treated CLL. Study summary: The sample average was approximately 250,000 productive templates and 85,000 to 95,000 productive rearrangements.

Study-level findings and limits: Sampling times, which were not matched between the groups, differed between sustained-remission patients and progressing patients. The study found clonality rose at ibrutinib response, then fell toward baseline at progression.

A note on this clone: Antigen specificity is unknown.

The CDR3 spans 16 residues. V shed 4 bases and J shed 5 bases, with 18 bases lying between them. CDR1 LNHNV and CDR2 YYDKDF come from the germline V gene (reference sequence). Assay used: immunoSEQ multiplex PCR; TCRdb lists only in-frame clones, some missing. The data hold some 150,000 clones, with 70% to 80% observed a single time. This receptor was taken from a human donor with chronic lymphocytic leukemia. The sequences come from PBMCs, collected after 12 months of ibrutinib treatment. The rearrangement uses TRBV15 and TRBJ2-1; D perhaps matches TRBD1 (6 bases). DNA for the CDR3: TGTGCCACCAGCACCCCTCAAGTTGAGGGGGACAATGAGCAGTTCTTC. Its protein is CATSTPQVEGDNEQFF.